The TCR beta chain described here comes from a study of spatial heterogeneity in lung cancer (dated by TCRdb to the late 2010s). About the full investigation: More beta-chain than alpha-chain transcripts were consistently detected, likely reflecting higher beta-chain transcript abundance. In the raw uncorrected reads, each unique combination of TCR and UMI appeared on average more than ten times. TCR alpha and beta repertoires were quantitatively compared across multiple tumor regions, matched nontumor lung and blood in non-small cell lung cancer. Nonsynonymous mutation counts, determined by whole-exome sequencing of tumor tissue, were related to features of the TCR repertoire. Both alpha and beta chains were TCR-sequenced in 200 to 250 tumor regions, under 70 matched nontumor lung samples and 55 to 60 PBMC samples obtained at surgery.

This clonotype is regarded as hyperexpanded (1% or more). Its antigen is still unknown. Nothing much larger sits one base from this clone, and base qualities are not available. Study-level results and caveats: Confirming at a functional level the hypothesis that regional TCRs recognize regional mutations was considered to require additional single-cell paired TCR alpha and beta sequencing. Ubiquitous expanded tumor TCRs were detected in blood more often at tumor resection than at routine follow-up.

Cut back by 1 base and 7 bases, the V and J ends lie 8 bases apart. There are 14 amino acids in the CDR3, from cysteine to phenylalanine inclusive. The only DNA kept is the CDR3, 42 bases in frame from the first base. According to the germline V gene (reference sequence), CDR1 reads SEHNR and CDR2 reads FQNEAQ. The library was obtained by 5' RACE. Sequencing took place on a NextSeq 500. To allow correction of PCR and sequencing errors, the TCR library protocol tagged every TCR cDNA molecule with a unique molecular identifier. The published analysis was carried out like this. TCR identification, UMI-based error correction and CDR3 extraction were performed with Decombinator tools. TCRs above a frequency of 2 per 1,000, corresponding to the top 1% of the tumor frequency distribution, were defined as expanded. Renyi diversity was computed with the R vegan package after each repertoire had been subsampled 100 times to 5,000 TCRs. CDR3 similarity networks were built from amino acid triplet string-kernel similarity, connecting CDR3s with pairwise similarity above 0.82. The raw public reads went through TCRdb reprocessing: fastp at Q25, MiXCR clone calling, in-frame beta chains kept. Identical CDR3 proteins give one entry, which carries the most common genes and DNA. The V and J calls were not made by the authors but by TCRdb's processing. This sample comprises thousands of distinct CDR3 sequences, 4% to 5.5% of them detected only once. The ten most abundant clones make up around 29% of the sample.

This specimen's time point label, per the study, means: sample taken at primary tumor resection. Donors were approximately 72 patients with early-stage, untreated non-small cell lung cancer from the lung TRACERx cohort. Whole RNA extracted from tumor and nontumor lung tissue, or from cryopreserved PBMC samples, was used for TCR sequencing without cell sorting. A patient was chosen for TCR sequencing only when enough RNA was available from at least two tumor regions. Sequenced material: PBMCs, taken at surgery. The sequence came from a male donor with early-stage non-small cell lung cancer. Recombination connected TRBV7-9 to TRBJ1-6; the D gene assignment is ambiguous. The nucleotides read TGTGCCAGCAGCTTAGATAGGTGGAATTCACCCCTCCACTTT. Translated, this gives CASSLDRWNSPLHF.